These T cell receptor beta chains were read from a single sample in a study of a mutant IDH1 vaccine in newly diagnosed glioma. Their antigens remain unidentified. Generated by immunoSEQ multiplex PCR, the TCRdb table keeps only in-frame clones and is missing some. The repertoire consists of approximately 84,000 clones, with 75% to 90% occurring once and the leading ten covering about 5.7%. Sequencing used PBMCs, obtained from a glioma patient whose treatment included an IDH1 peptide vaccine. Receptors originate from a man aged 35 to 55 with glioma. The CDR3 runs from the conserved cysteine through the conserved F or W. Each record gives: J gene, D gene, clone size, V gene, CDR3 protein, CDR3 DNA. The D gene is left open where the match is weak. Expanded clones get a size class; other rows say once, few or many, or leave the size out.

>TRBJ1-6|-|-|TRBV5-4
CASSLSARGPPLHF
TGTGCCAGCAGCTTGTCGGCCAGAGGTCCACCCCTCCACTTT
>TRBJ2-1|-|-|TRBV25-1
CASSDWNYNEQFF
TGTGCCAGCAGTGATTGGAACTACAATGAGCAGTTCTTC
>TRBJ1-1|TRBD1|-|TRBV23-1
CANSQGQGDRITEAFF
TGCGCCAACAGTCAGGGACAGGGGGATAGGATAACTGAAGCTTTCTTT
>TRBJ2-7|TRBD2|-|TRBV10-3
CAIRTSGGSFYEQYF
TGTGCCATCAGAACTAGCGGGGGGAGTTTCTACGAGCAGTACTTC
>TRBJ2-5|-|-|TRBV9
CASSTRPLGEEEETQYF
TGTGCCAGCAGCACGCGCCCACTAGGAGAAGAGGAAGAGACCCAGTACTTC
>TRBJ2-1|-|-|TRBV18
CASSLGNNEQFF
TGTGCCAGCTCACTGGGAAACAATGAGCAGTTCTTC
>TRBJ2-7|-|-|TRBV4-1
CASSQGQGRDEQYF
TGCGCCAGCAGCCAAGGGCAGGGTAGGGACGAGCAGTACTTC
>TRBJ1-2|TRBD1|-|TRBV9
CASSVAPGQAHSNYGYTF
TGTGCCAGCAGCGTAGCGCCGGGACAGGCCCATTCTAACTATGGCTACACCTTC
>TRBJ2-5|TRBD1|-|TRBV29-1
CSVRDRAETQYF
TGCAGCGTCCGGGACAGGGCAGAGACCCAGTACTTC
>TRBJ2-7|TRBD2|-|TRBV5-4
CASSLGLAGGPTYEQYF
TGTGCCAGCAGCTTGGGACTAGCGGGAGGGCCGACCTACGAGCAGTACTTC
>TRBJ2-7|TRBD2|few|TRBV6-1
CASSLSGGISYEQYF
TGTGCCAGCAGCCTGAGCGGGGGGATCTCCTACGAGCAGTACTTC
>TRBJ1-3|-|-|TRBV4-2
CASSQDTGSGNTIYF
TGTGCCAGCAGCCAAGATACAGGCTCTGGAAACACCATATATTTT
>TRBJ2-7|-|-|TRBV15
CATSREVGVYEQYF
TGTGCCACCAGCAGAGAGGTCGGGGTATACGAGCAGTACTTC
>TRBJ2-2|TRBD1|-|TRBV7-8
CASSLLGQGRTGELFF
TGTGCCAGCAGCTTACTCGGACAGGGTAGAACCGGGGAGCTGTTTTTT
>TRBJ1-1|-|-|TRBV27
CASSRRGWERGNTEAFF
TGTGCCAGCAGTCGGAGAGGGTGGGAAAGGGGGAACACTGAAGCTTTCTTT
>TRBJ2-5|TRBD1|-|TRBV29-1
CSGRTGQETQYF
TGCAGCGGACGGACAGGCCAAGAGACCCAGTACTTC
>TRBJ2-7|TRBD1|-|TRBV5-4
CASSWDRNSYEQYF
TGTGCCAGCAGCTGGGACAGGAACTCCTACGAGCAGTACTTC
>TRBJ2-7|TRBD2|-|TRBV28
CASSLRLAGYEQYF
TGTGCCAGCAGTTTAAGACTAGCGGGCTACGAGCAGTACTTC
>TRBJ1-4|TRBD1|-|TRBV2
CASSGQGVVEKLFF
TGTGCCAGCTCGGGACAGGGGGTGGTTGAAAAACTGTTTTTT
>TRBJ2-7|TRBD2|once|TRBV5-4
CASSLARTSGSYEQYF
TGTGCCAGCAGCTTGGCCCGGACTAGCGGGAGCTACGAGCAGTACTTC
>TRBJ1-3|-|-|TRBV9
CASSVGTGNTIYF
TGTGCCAGCAGCGTGGGGACTGGAAACACCATATATTTT
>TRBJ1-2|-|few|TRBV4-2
CASSQDPRDRGYTF
TGTGCCAGCAGCCAAGATCCCAGGGATCGGGGCTACACCTTC
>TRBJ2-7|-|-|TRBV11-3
CASSCRQQHKNSYEQYF
TGTGCCAGCAGCTGCCGGCAGCAACACAAGAACTCCTACGAGCAGTACTTC
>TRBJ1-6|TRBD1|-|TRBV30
CAWSGDSNSPLHF
TGTGCCTGGAGTGGGGACAGTAATTCACCCCTCCACTTT
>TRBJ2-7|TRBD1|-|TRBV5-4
CASSLGSGGDYEQYF
TGTGCCAGCAGCTTGGGGTCAGGGGGCGACTACGAGCAGTACTTC
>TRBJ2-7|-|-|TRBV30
CAWSVGQVNYEQYF
TGTGCCTGGAGTGTCGGTCAGGTCAACTACGAGCAGTACTTC
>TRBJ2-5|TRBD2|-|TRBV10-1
CASTRDRVCGTSGKFETQYF
TGCGCCAGCACCCGGGACAGGGTATGCGGGACTAGCGGGAAATTTGAGACCCAGTACTTC
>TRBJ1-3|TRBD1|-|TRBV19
CASSPRQGSLGNTIYF
TGTGCCAGTAGTCCTAGACAGGGGAGTCTCGGAAACACCATATATTTT
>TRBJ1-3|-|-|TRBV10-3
CAAQGSGNTIYF
TGTGCCGCGCAGGGGTCTGGAAACACCATATATTTT
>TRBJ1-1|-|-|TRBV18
CASSPLPGPNTEAFF
TGTGCCAGCTCACCACTACCAGGGCCGAACACTGAAGCTTTCTTT
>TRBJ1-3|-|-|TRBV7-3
CASSLGASGNTIYF
TGTGCCAGCAGCTTAGGAGCCTCTGGAAACACCATATATTTT
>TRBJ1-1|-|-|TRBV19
CASSIEVNTEAFF
TGTGCCAGTAGTATAGAGGTGAACACTGAAGCTTTCTTT
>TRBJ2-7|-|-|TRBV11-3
CASSSPDTYEQYF
TGTGCCAGCAGCTCCCCGGACACCTACGAGCAGTACTTC
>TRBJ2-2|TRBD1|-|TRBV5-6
CASSFGTGVTGELFF
TGTGCCAGCAGCTTCGGGACAGGGGTCACCGGGGAGCTGTTTTTT
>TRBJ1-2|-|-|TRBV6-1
CASSRQGTYDCTF
TGTGCCAGCAGCCGACAAGGGACGTATGACTGCACCTTC
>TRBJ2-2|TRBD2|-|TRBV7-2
CASSLVYGGGSSNTGELFF
TGTGCCAGCAGCTTAGTGTACGGCGGGGGGTCGTCGAACACCGGGGAGCTGTTTTTT
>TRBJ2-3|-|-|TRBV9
CASSVGIAPGDTQYF
TGTGCCAGCAGCGTAGGGATAGCGCCGGGGGATACGCAGTATTTT
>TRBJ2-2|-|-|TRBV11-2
CASSLIGAGTGELFF
TGTGCCAGCAGCTTAATAGGGGCGGGGACCGGGGAGCTGTTTTTT
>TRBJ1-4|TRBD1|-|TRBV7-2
CASSLAPPGTGAEKLFF
TGTGCCAGCAGCTTAGCCCCCCCCGGGACAGGGGCCGAAAAACTGTTTTTT
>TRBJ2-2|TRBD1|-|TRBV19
CASSLSQGAAGELFF
TGTGCCAGTAGTCTGTCGCAGGGGGCCGCCGGGGAGCTGTTTTTT
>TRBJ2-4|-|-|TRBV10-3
CAISEHDQGGKNIQYF
TGTGCCATCAGTGAGCACGACCAGGGGGGCAAAAACATTCAGTACTTC
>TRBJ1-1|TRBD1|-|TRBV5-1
CASSPGQGGMNTEAFF
TGCGCCAGCAGCCCGGGACAGGGGGGAATGAACACTGAAGCTTTCTTT
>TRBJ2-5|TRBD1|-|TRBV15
CATSITWDSQTQYF
TGTGCCACCAGCATTACCTGGGACAGCCAGACCCAGTACTTC
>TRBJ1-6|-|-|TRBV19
CASSISDTGSSPLHF
TGTGCCAGTAGTATATCGGATACGGGCAGTTCACCCCTCCACTTT
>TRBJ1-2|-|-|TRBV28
CASSLYKGDYGYTF
TGTGCCAGCAGTTTATACAAGGGGGACTATGGCTACACCTTC
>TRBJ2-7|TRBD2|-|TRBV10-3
CAISEGGLAGYEQYF
TGTGCCATCAGTGAGGGGGGACTAGCCGGATACGAGCAGTACTTC